The subject of this entry is one T cell receptor beta chain. Its target is unknown. Trimming cost V 7 bases and J 10 bases; bases outside gene matches: 12. From germline, CDR1 is MNHEY and CDR2 SVGAGI. The CDR3 runs 14 residues. The table came from immunoSEQ multiplex PCR; TCRdb's copy has only in-frame clones and leaves some out. The repertoire holds 80,000 to 100,000 clones, with roughly 74% as singletons. Ipilimumab CTLA-4 blockade and focal radiation were given to patients with chemo-refractory metastatic non-small-cell lung cancer. This sample was included in a study of radiotherapy plus CTLA-4 blockade in lung cancer. Study overall: Objective responses were observed in 18% of patients, and disease control was achieved by around 31%. Study-wide findings and caveats: Expansion in blood of tumor-derived TCR clones was seen after radiotherapy plus ipilimumab. It was early blood T cell clone dynamics, with interferon-beta, that reportedly best predicted response.

This clonotype originated in a human donor with non-small cell lung cancer who had a partial response to radiotherapy plus ipilimumab. Some clones in this sample may be carry-over from other donors' samples. This rearrangement joins TRBV6-5 to TRBJ2-1, with 8 bases aligning to TRBD2. The sample here was peripheral blood, taken from a patient treated with radiotherapy plus ipilimumab. The CDR3 loop is CASTLAGGHREQFF. The CDR3 DNA is TGTGCCAGCACACTGGCGGGGGGCCACAGGGAGCAGTTCTTC.